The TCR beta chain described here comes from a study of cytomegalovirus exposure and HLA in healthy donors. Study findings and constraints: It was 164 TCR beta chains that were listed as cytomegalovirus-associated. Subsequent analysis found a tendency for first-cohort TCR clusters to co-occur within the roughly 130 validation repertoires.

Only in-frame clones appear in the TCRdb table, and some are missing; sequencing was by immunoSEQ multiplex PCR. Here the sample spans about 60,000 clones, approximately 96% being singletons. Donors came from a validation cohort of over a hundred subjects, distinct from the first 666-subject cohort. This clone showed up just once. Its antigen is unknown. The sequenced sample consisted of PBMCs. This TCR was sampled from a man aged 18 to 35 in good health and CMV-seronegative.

The CDR3 protein is CASSAYGLAGKMNEQFF. In DNA, the CDR3 is TGTGCCAGCAGCGCTTATGGACTAGCGGGAAAAATGAATGAGCAGTTCTTC. This rearrangement joins TRBV9 to TRBJ2-1; TRBD2 matches 12 bases. V shed 3 bases and J 7 bases; nucleotides not matched to a gene: 11. CDR1 SGDLS and CDR2 YYNGEE come from the germline V gene. The CDR3 consists of 17 residues.